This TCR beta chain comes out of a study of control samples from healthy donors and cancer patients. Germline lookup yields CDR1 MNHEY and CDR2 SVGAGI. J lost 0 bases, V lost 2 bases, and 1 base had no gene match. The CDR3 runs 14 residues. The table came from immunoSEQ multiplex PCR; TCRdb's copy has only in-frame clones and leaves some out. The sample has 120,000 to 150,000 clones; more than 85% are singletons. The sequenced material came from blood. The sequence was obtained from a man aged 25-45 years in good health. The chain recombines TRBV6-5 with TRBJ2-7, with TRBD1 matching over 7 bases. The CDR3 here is CASSYGQVSYEQYF. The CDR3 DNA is TGTGCCAGCAGTTACGGACAGGTCTCCTACGAGCAGTACTTC.